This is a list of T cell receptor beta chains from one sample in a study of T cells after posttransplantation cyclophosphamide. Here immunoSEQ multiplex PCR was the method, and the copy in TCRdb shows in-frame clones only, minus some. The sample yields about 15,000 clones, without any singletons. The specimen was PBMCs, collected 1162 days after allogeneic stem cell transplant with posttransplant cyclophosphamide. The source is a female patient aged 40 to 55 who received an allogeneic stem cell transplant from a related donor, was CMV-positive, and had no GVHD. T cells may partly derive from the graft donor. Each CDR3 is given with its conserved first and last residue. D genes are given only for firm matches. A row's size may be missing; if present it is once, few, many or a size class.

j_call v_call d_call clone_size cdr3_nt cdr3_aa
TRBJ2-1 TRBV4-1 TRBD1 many TGCGCCAGCAGCCGGGACAGGACCTACAATGAGCAGTTCTTC CASSRDRTYNEQFF
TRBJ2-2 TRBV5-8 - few TGTGCCAGCAGCGCGTGGACACCTTCCACCGGGGAGCTGTTTTTT CASSAWTPSTGELFF
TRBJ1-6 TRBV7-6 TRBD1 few TGTGCCAGCAGCTTTAGGGGGCTGCCGGATTCACCCCTCCACTTT CASSFRGLPDSPLHF
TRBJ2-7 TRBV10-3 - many TGTGCCATCAGGCGGACAGACTACGAGCAGTACTTC CAIRRTDYEQYF
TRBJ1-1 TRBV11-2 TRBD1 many TGTGCCAGCAGCTTAGGGACAGGGTTATCGAACACTGAAGCTTTCTTT CASSLGTGLSNTEAFF
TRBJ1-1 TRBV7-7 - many TGTGCTAGCAGCTTAGGGCCGGGGGGGGTAGCTTTCTTT CASSLGPGGVAFF
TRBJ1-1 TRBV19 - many TGTGCCAGTAGTCCTACAGAGCCTTACACTGAAGCTTTCTTT CASSPTEPYTEAFF
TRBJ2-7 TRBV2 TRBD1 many TGTGCCAGCAGTCAATCCGGGACAGGGGGCTCCTACGAGCAGTACTTC CASSQSGTGGSYEQYF
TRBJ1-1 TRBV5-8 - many TGTGCCAGCAGACCCAGGGGAAGGGAGAACACTGAAGCTTTCTTT CASRPRGRENTEAFF
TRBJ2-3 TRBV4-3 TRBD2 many TGCGCCAGCAGCCAAGATTGGCGGGGGGATCCGGGAGATACGCAGTATTTT CASSQDWRGDPGDTQYF
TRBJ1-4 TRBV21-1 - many TGTGCCAGCAGCAAAAGGTTCCCCCGTGGGCGCACTAATGAAAAACTGTTTTTT CASSKRFPRGRTNEKLFF
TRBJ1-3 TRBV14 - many TGTGCCAGCAGCCGAGAACAGGGAAGGAGAAACACCATATATTTT CASSREQGRRNTIYF
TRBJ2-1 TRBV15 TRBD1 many TGTGCCACCAGCAGGGGGACAGGGGACAATGAGCAGTTCTTC CATSRGTGDNEQFF
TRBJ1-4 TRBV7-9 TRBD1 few TGTGCCAGCAGTCTTCGGACAGGGGAACTTTCTAATGAAAAACTGTTTTTT CASSLRTGELSNEKLFF
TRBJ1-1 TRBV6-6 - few TGTGCCAGCAGTTACGATAGGGGTGGGGCTTTCTTT CASSYDRGGAFF
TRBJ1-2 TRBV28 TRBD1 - TGTGCCACCACAGGGGTGTTGGTTGGCTACACCTTC CATTGVLVGYTF
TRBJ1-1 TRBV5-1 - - TGCGCCAGCAGCTTGGACAGGGTCGGGGCTGAAGCTTTCTTT CASSLDRVGAEAFF
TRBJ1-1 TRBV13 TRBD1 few TGTGCCAGCAGCATCACGGGACAGGGAGTAACTGAAGCTTTCTTT CASSITGQGVTEAFF
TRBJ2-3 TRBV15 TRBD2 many TGTGCCACCAGGGATAGCGGGGGGGCCGTGGATACGCAGTATTTT CATRDSGGAVDTQYF
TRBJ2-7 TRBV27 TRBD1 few TGTGCCAGCACCCCAAGGATTGGACAGGGGGAGCAGTACTTC CASTPRIGQGEQYF
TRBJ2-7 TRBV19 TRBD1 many TGTGCCGGGAACCGGGACAGGGGCTACGAGCAGTACTTC CAGNRDRGYEQYF
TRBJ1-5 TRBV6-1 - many TGTGCCAGCAGTGAACCCCCACAGCTTAGAAGCAATCAGCCCCAGCATTTT CASSEPPQLRSNQPQHF
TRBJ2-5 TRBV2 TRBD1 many TGTGCCAGCAGTCCCCGGACAGGGAGTCAAGAGACCCAGTACTTC CASSPRTGSQETQYF
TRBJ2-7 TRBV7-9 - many TGTGCCAGCAGCTTAGCTCCGGGACACGGGGACGAGCAGTACTTC CASSLAPGHGDEQYF
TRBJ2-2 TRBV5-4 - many TGTGCCAGCAGCTGGGGGGGCGGGTCCGGGGAGCTGTTTTTT CASSWGGGSGELFF
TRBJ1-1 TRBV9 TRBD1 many TGTGCCAGCAGCCCCCGGACAGGGGATAACACTGAAGCTTTCTTT CASSPRTGDNTEAFF
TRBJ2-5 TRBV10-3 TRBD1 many TGTGCCATCAGTTGGACAGGCGACGGCGCGGAGACCCAGTACTTC CAISWTGDGAETQYF
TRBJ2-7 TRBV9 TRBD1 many TGTGCCAGCAGTTTCGGACAGGGGACGGCATACGAGCAGTACTTC CASSFGQGTAYEQYF
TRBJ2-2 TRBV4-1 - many TGCGCCAGCAGCCAGACAGACACCGGGGAGCTGTTTTTT CASSQTDTGELFF
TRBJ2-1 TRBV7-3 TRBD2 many TGTGCCAGCAGCTCCCTAGCGGGGCCTTTCTACAATGAGCAGTTCTTC CASSSLAGPFYNEQFF
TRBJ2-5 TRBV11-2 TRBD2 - TGTGCCAGCAGCACCACCCGACTAGCGGGGCAAGAGACCCAGTACTTC CASSTTRLAGQETQYF
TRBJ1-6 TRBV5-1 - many TGCGCCAGCAGCTGGGGACAACAAAGAGGGTCACCCCTCCACTTT CASSWGQQRGSPLHF
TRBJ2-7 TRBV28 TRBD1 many TGTGCCAGCAGGGAATCGGGACAGGGAACCTACGAGCAGTACTTC CASRESGQGTYEQYF
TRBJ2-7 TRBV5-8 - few TGTGCCAGCAGCTTGGGGGGAACTAGCCCCTACGAGCAGTACTTC CASSLGGTSPYEQYF
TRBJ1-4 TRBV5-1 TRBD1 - TGCGCCAGCAGCTCACGGACAGGGGCAACTAATGAAAAACTGTTTTTT CASSSRTGATNEKLFF
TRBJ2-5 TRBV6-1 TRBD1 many TGTGCCACTACGGGACAGGGGGCTTGGGGAGAGACCCAGTACTTC CATTGQGAWGETQYF
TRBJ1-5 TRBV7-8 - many TGTGCCAGCAGTTACACGGGTAATAGCAATCAGCCCCAGCATTTT CASSYTGNSNQPQHF
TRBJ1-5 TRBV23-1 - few TGCGCCAGCAGTCAATCGGACAATAGCGGTCAGCCCCAGCATTTT CASSQSDNSGQPQHF
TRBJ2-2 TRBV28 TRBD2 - TGTGCCAGCAGTTTGTGGGTAGCGGGGGGGCGCACCGGGGAGCTGTTTTTT CASSLWVAGGRTGELFF
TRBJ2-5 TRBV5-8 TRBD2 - TGTGCCAGCAGCTTGGCTGGCGGGGGGGCCTTGGAGACCCAGTACTTC CASSLAGGGALETQYF
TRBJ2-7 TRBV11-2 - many TGTGCCAGCAGCTTAACGTCCACTGAGCAGTACTTC CASSLTSTEQYF
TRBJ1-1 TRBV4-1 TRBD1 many TGCGCCAGCAGCCAAGAATATGGGACAGGATCATTT CASSQEYGTGSF
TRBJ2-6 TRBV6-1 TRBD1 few TGTGCCAGCAGTGAACGGCGGGTGGGGACAGTCTCTGGGGCCAACGTCCTGACTTTC CASSERRVGTVSGANVLTF
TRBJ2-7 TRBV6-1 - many TGTGCCAGCAGTGACAGGGGAGGGCCTTACGAGCAGTACTTC CASSDRGGPYEQYF
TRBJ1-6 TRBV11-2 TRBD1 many TGTGCCAGCAGCGGGACAGGTGGATTCCTCGATCCCCTCCACTTT CASSGTGGFLDPLHF
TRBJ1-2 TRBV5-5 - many TGTGCCAGCAGCCGGGGGTCGGTAAACTATGGCTACACCTTC CASSRGSVNYGYTF
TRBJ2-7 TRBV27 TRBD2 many TGTGCCAGCATGAGACTAGCGGAGCCCTACGAGCAGTACTTC CASMRLAEPYEQYF
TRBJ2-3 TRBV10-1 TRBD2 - TGCGCCAGCAGTTTCGATTATAGCGGGGGAAGCACAGATACGCAGTATTTT CASSFDYSGGSTDTQYF
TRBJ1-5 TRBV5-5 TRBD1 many TGTGCCAGCAGCTTGGGAGAAGGGACAGGCCAACTCCACAATCAGCCCCAGCATTTT CASSLGEGTGQLHNQPQHF
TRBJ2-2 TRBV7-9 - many TGTGCCAGCGTGGGCAGTCACACCGGGGAGCTGTTTTTT CASVGSHTGELFF
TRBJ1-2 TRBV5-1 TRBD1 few TGCACCAGCAGCTACGACAGGGGAAGCATCTATGGCTACACCTTC CTSSYDRGSIYGYTF
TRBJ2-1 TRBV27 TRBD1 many TGTGCCAGCAGCCCAAGACAGGGTGATACCAATGAGCAGTTCTTC CASSPRQGDTNEQFF
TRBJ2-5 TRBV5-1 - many TGCGCCAGCAGGGCAGACTTAGGGACCCAGTACTTC CASRADLGTQYF
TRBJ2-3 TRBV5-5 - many TGTGCCAGCAGCTTAACTTCCGATACGCAGTATTTT CASSLTSDTQYF
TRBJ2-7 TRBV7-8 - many TGTGCCAGCAGCTTTAGACAGAGCAATAACGAGCAGTACTTC CASSFRQSNNEQYF